Listed below are T cell receptor beta chains from one sample, sequenced in a study of graft-versus-host responses after intestinal transplantation. TCRdb's copy holds only in-frame clones and misses some; the assay was immunoSEQ multiplex PCR. Here the sample spans roughly 99,000 clones, more than 75% being singletons. Sequencing was performed on PBMCs, taken 255 days after intestinal transplant. All receptors derive from a human patient who received an intestinal transplant, so some T cells may come from the graft donor. CDR3s leave out the opening cysteine and the closing phenylalanine or tryptophan.

V gene: TRBV6-5
J gene: TRBJ2-7
CDR3 protein: ASSYSPAGAAYEQY

V gene: TRBV5-8
J gene: TRBJ2-4
CDR3 protein: ASSLPRDEY

V gene: TRBV7-7
J gene: TRBJ2-3
CDR3 protein: ASISETRGCTDTQY

V gene: TRBV5-4
J gene: TRBJ2-5
CDR3 protein: ASSAGRRGQETQY

V gene: TRBV27
J gene: TRBJ1-1
CDR3 protein: ASSLNPDRGTEAF

V gene: TRBV2
J gene: TRBJ2-5
CDR3 protein: ASSPAGEGEETQY

V gene: TRBV6-5
J gene: TRBJ1-5
CDR3 protein: ASRLQGSRQPQH

V gene: TRBV28
J gene: TRBJ1-2
CDR3 protein: ASRPGQGAYYGYT

V gene: TRBV5-4
J gene: TRBJ2-7
CDR3 protein: ASSSGGWKNEQY

V gene: TRBV7-9
J gene: TRBJ2-1
CDR3 protein: ASSPVSLAGRITYNEQF

V gene: TRBV7-6
J gene: TRBJ2-1
CDR3 protein: ASSLARDEQF

V gene: TRBV6-1
J gene: TRBJ1-1
CDR3 protein: ASSTQLGQGSRAF

V gene: TRBV5-1
J gene: TRBJ1-1
CDR3 protein: ASSLDRGDTEAF

V gene: TRBV27
J gene: TRBJ2-3
CDR3 protein: ASRDTQY

V gene: TRBV28
J gene: TRBJ2-7
CDR3 protein: ASSTRRAGILYEQY

V gene: TRBV7-9
J gene: TRBJ2-7
CDR3 protein: ASSSERALYEQY

V gene: TRBV28
J gene: TRBJ1-5
CDR3 protein: ASSPTGLGQPQH

V gene: TRBV27
J gene: TRBJ1-2
CDR3 protein: ASSLRGVGGTGGRYGYT

V gene: TRBV5-4
J gene: TRBJ1-2
CDR3 protein: ASSLDPTGPQYGYT

V gene: TRBV5-1
J gene: TRBJ1-2
CDR3 protein: ASSLAGVDYGYT

V gene: TRBV7-2
J gene: TRBJ2-4
CDR3 protein: ASSLEPTITLAKNIQY

V gene: TRBV2
J gene: TRBJ1-1
CDR3 protein: ASSYGSEAF

V gene: TRBV7-8
J gene: TRBJ1-5
CDR3 protein: ASSLDGTRIQPQH

V gene: TRBV6-6
J gene: TRBJ2-2
CDR3 protein: ASSYGESGELF

V gene: TRBV6-1
J gene: TRBJ1-5
CDR3 protein: ASSVKAWSYSNQPQH

V gene: TRBV6-5
J gene: TRBJ1-4
CDR3 protein: ASSYSGTAHNEKLF

V gene: TRBV6-6
J gene: TRBJ2-7
CDR3 protein: ASGPPGTYEQY

V gene: TRBV5-4
J gene: TRBJ2-7
CDR3 protein: ASSPTLGGYEQY

V gene: TRBV7-8
J gene: TRBJ1-5
CDR3 protein: ASSLGPGAGHSNQPQH

V gene: TRBV2
J gene: TRBJ2-1
CDR3 protein: ASSESGNEQF

V gene: TRBV28
J gene: TRBJ2-1
CDR3 protein: ASSAHRGGRGYNEQF

V gene: TRBV15
J gene: TRBJ2-3
CDR3 protein: ATSRVTPGAY

V gene: TRBV5-4
J gene: TRBJ1-2
CDR3 protein: ASSLEGGTSRGYT

V gene: TRBV10-2
J gene: TRBJ1-2
CDR3 protein: ASSLDSQGVYGYT

V gene: TRBV7-9
J gene: TRBJ1-1
CDR3 protein: ASSLAYTEAF

V gene: TRBV25-1
J gene: TRBJ2-5
CDR3 protein: ASSEWAQETQY

V gene: TRBV6-6
J gene: TRBJ1-2
CDR3 protein: ASSYSWVSYGYT

V gene: TRBV6-6
J gene: TRBJ1-6
CDR3 protein: ASSYRDNNSPLH

V gene: TRBV28
J gene: NA
CDR3 protein: ASTSATFRTGYYEQY

V gene: TRBV6-1
J gene: TRBJ1-1
CDR3 protein: ASSEIPGVPLSTEAF

V gene: TRBV27
J gene: TRBJ2-1
CDR3 protein: ASSLSAVPYNEQF